What follows are 32 T cell receptor beta chains derived from one specimen sequenced in a study of T cell repertoires in cytomegalovirus infection. TCRdb fed the reads into MiXCR, producing one record per CDR3 protein. The table includes 150,000 to 200,000 distinct CDR3 sequences, 8% to 10% detected once. The sequencing sample was made of PBMCs. The receptor set was obtained from a human donor in good health (CMV status not recorded). Some clones in this sample may be carry-over from other donors' samples.

The chain is built from TRBV6-2 or TRBV6-3 and TRBJ2-7; a possible D gene is TRBD1 (6 bases). Germline CDR1 and CDR2: MNHEY and SVGEGT. The CDR3 extends over 12 amino acids. Trimming left V 5 bases short and J 3 bases short, with 8 bases between. The CDR3 nucleotides read TGTGCCAGCAGTCAACAGGGCTACGAGCAGTACTTC. Translation gives CASSQQGYEQYF.

This clonotype was recorded many times. The chain is built from TRBV10-1 and TRBJ1-1, with TRBD1 as a possible D gene (5 bases). The CDR3 length is 14 residues. V was cut by 2 bases and J by 3 bases, with 10 bases left in between. Germline values: CDR1 WNHNN, CDR2 SYGVQD (reference sequence). CDR3 amino acids: CASSEAGFYTEAFF. The CDR3 nucleotides are TGCGCCAGCAGTGAGGCAGGGTTTTACACTGAAGCTTTCTTT.

This clonotype has ten or more counts. The V and J genes are TRBV20-1 and TRBJ2-5; possible D gene TRBD2, 5 bases. The CDR3 is 12 amino acids. Germline CDR1 is DFQATT and CDR2 is SNEGSKA (reference sequence). V was pared by 3 bases and J by 1 base, with 6 bases between. CDR3 sequence (DNA): TGCAGTGCTAGCCTAGCCCAAGAGACCCAGTACTTC. Translated: CSASLAQETQYF.

This clonotype was counted ten times or more. The rearrangement joins TRBV19 to TRBJ2-5; unclear D gene. Trimming left V 6 bases short and J 4 bases short, with 9 bases between. The CDR3 has 12 amino acids. Germline V gene lookup returns CDR1 LNHDA and CDR2 SQIVND (reference sequence). CDR3 protein: CASRSGGETQYF. In nucleotides, the CDR3 is TGTGCCAGTAGATCAGGTGGAGAGACCCAGTACTTC.

This clonotype was found a few times. The conserved phenylalanine or tryptophan normally closing the CDR3 is absent here, so this likely arose from a read error. No DNA is shown, since the ends of the CDR3 on it are uncertain; the CDR3 is the one TCRdb lists. The chain links TRBV29-1 to TRBJ1-1. The germline V gene has CDR1 SQVTM and CDR2 ANQGSEA. The CDR3 is made up of 13 amino acids, end residues included. CDR3 in amino acids: CSVEDGYLVGLFG.

This clonotype was seen more than once but under ten times. The chain employs TRBV5-1 and TRBJ1-2; tentative D call: TRBD1 (5 bases). Germline V gene sequence: CDR1 SGHRS, CDR2 YFSETQ. V gave up 0 bases and J gave up 6 bases, with 15 bases separating them. The CDR3 is 15 amino acids. The CDR3 DNA is TGCGCCAGCAGCTTGGTCGGGGGACCCTTAGATGGCTACACCTTC. Amino acid sequence: CASSLVGGPLDGYTF.

This clonotype has at least ten counts. V is TRBV7-2 and J is TRBJ2-1; 8 positions match TRBD2. This CDR3 has 17 amino acids. Trimming removed 5 bases from V and 0 bases from J; junction bases left unmatched: 9. Germline values: CDR1 SGHTA, CDR2 FQGNSA. CDR3 in amino acids: CASSVGVGRASYNEQFF. The DNA for the CDR3 is TGTGCCAGCAGCGTGGGAGTCGGGAGGGCCTCCTACAATGAGCAGTTCTTC.

This clonotype was recorded many times. The chain is built from TRBV15 and TRBJ1-2; the D is unclear. This CDR3 region has 13 residues. CDR1 is LNHNV and CDR2 is YYDKDF in the germline V gene (reference sequence). V was clipped by 0 bases and J by 5 bases, with 7 bases between them. CDR3 DNA sequence: TGTGCCACCAGCAGAGATGGGCAGTATGGCTACACCTTC. Protein: CATSRDGQYGYTF.

This clonotype was counted at least ten times. The chain is built from TRBV6-4 and TRBJ2-2; 7 bases are a match to TRBD1. The J segment lost 3 bases and the V segment lost 6 bases, leaving 7 bases of the junction unmatched. The CDR3 consists of 15 residues. Looked up from germline, CDR1 is MRHNA and CDR2 is SNTAGT. For the CDR3, the DNA is TGTGCCAGCAGCCCCCGGACAGGCGACACCGGGGAGCTGTTTTTT. Protein sequence: CASSPRTGDTGELFF.

The chain recombines TRBV6-8 with TRBJ2-7; D tentatively reads TRBD1 or TRBD2 (5 bases each). Per the germline V gene, CDR1 is MNHGY and CDR2 is SAAAGT. V dropped 6 bases and J dropped 2 bases, with 26 bases sitting between them. The CDR3 spans 18 residues. The CDR3 bases are TGTGCCAGCAGAAATCAACAGGTTCTGGGGGTGACCCCCTACGAGCAGTACTTC. This translates into CASRNQQVLGVTPYEQYF.

As for this clonotype: A much larger clonotype is one base distant, so this may be a read error. The chain is built from TRBV7-2 and TRBJ1-5, with 7 bases that match TRBD1. The CDR3 loop spans 14 amino acids. CDR1 and CDR2 (germline): SGHTA, FQGNSA. DNA of the CDR3: TGTGCCAGCAGCTTAAGTTCAGGGGGTCAGACCCAGCATTTT. Its protein product is CASSLSSGGQTQHF.

V gene TRBV5-4 combines with J gene TRBJ2-3; 13 bases line up with TRBD2. This CDR3 is built from 15 residues. Germline V gene lookup returns CDR1 SGHNT and CDR2 YYREEE (reference sequence). V shed 6 bases and J 4 bases; nucleotides not matched to a gene: 5. The CDR3 nucleotides are TGTGCCAGCACCACTAGCGGGAGGGGTCCAGATACGCAGTATTTT. This codes for CASTTSGRGPDTQYF.

V usage is TRBV11-2 and J usage is TRBJ2-7; D is ambiguous. The germline V and J ends were trimmed by 4 bases and 7 bases, with 14 bases remaining between them. The CDR3 contains 13 residues. Germline CDR1 is SGHAT and CDR2 is FQNNGV. The CDR3 loop is CASSSLIVGEQYF. The DNA of the CDR3 is TGTGCCAGCAGCTCCTTGATCGTGGGGGAGCAGTACTTC.

This clonotype was seen at least ten times. The genes are TRBV7-2 and TRBJ2-3; no firm D call. V gave up 4 bases and J gave up 5 bases, with 13 bases separating them. The CDR3 length is 14 residues. Germline V gene sequence: CDR1 SGHTA, CDR2 FQGNSA. DNA for the CDR3: TGTGCCAGCAGCTCGAGGTCGCATGAAGATACGCAGTATTTT. Residues: CASSSRSHEDTQYF.

This clonotype was observed a few times. The chain joins TRBV30 to TRBJ1-1; D not certain. The length of the CDR3 is 13 residues. The V gene lost 2 bases and the J gene lost 1 base, with 8 bases spanning the gap. Germline V gene lookup returns CDR1 GTSNPN and CDR2 SVGIG (reference sequence). CDR3: CAWSLRGNTEAFF. Here the CDR3 DNA reads TGTGCCTGGAGTCTCCGGGGGAACACTGAAGCTTTCTTT.

As for this clonotype: It is unclear where the CDR3 begins or ends on the DNA, so no DNA is shown, and the CDR3 is as TCRdb lists it. The chain links TRBV7-8 to TRBJ1-5. CDR1 and CDR2 from the germline V gene are SGHVS and FQNEAQ. The CDR3 has 15 residues if both end residues are counted. CDR3 amino acids: CASSLVAGGNQPQNF.

In this sample, this clonotype turned up many times. The V and J genes are TRBV12-3 or TRBV12-4 and TRBJ2-2; tentatively, D is TRBD1 (6 bases). Trimming took 6 bases from V and 4 from J, leaving 9 bases between them. The CDR3 sequence is 13 residues long. The CDR3 spells CASSRQVTGELFF. The CDR3 region has the DNA TGTGCCAGCAGCCGACAGGTCACCGGGGAGCTGTTTTTT.

The chain is built from TRBV7-4 and TRBJ2-5, with 7 nucleotides matching TRBD1. The germline CDR1 and CDR2 sequences are SGHVT and SQSDAQ. This CDR3 is 16 amino acids long. After removal of 3 bases from V and 3 bases from J, the junction contained 10 bases not matched to a gene. The CDR3 spells CASSFGTVVFKETQYF. The CDR3 DNA follows: TGTGCCAGCAGCTTCGGGACAGTAGTGTTCAAAGAGACCCAGTACTTC.

This clonotype was picked up many times. J is TRBJ2-7 and V is TRBV7-2, with D perhaps being TRBD1 or TRBD2 (5 bases each). The CDR3 is 13 residues long. Germline V gives CDR1 SGHTA, CDR2 FQGNSA. Trimming left V 3 bases short and J 6 bases short, with 12 bases between. The CDR3 DNA follows: TGTGCCAGCAGCTTTGGGGGATTGGGCGAGCAGTACTTC. The encoded protein is CASSFGGLGEQYF. The full variable domain, in which reference TRBV7-2 and TRBJ2-7 provide the parts outside the CDR3, is GAGVSQSPSNKVTEKGKDVELRCDPISGHTALYWYRQSLGQGLEFLIYFQGNSAPDKSGLPSDRFSAERTGGSVSTLTIQRTQQEDSAVYLCASSFGGLGEQYFGPGTRLTVT.

This clonotype was recorded many times. The V call is TRBV6-2 or TRBV6-3, the J call TRBJ1-1; 7 bases map to TRBD1. Germline V gene data show CDR1 as MNHEY and CDR2 as SVGEGT. V lost 4 bases to trimming and J lost 7 bases; unmatched junction nucleotides: 9. This CDR3 spans 14 amino acids. CDR3 nucleotide sequence: TGTGCCAGCAGTTTGGGACAGCCAACGGATGAAGCTTTCTTT. Its protein product is CASSLGQPTDEAFF.

This clonotype has a handful of counts. The chain joins TRBV7-2 to TRBJ2-5, with 13 nucleotides matching TRBD2. Germline CDR1 reads SGHTA; CDR2 reads FQGNSA. V lost 8 bases to trimming and J lost 4 bases; unmatched junction nucleotides: 7. CDR3 length: 15 amino acids. The CDR3 nucleotides read TGTGCCAGCGAGAGGACTAGCGGGAGTCGAGAGACCCAGTACTTC. Protein sequence: CASERTSGSRETQYF.

This clonotype was seen repeatedly, ten times or more. The genes are TRBV7-3 and TRBJ1-1, with a possible D match to TRBD1 (5 bases). The CDR3 has 14 residues. V shed 4 bases and J shed 1 base, with 10 bases lying between them. Per the germline V gene, CDR1 is SGHTA and CDR2 is FQGTGA. The CDR3 reads CASSSGPANTEAFF. Written as DNA, the CDR3 is TGTGCCAGCAGCTCGGGACCGGCGAACACTGAAGCTTTCTTT. The full variable domain, rest sourced from reference TRBV7-3 and TRBJ1-1, is GAGVSQTPSNKVTEKGKYVELRCDPISGHTALYWYRQSLGQGPEFLIYFQGTGAADDSGLPNDRFFAVRPEGSVSTLKIQRTERGDSAVYLCASSSGPANTEAFFGQGTRLTVV.

This clonotype occurred many times. V is TRBV11-2 and J is TRBJ2-1, with a weak D call TRBD2 (5 bases). Trimming pared 5 bases from V and 2 bases from J, leaving 16 bases between. The CDR3 runs to 16 residues. CDR1 is SGHAT, CDR2 FQNNGV, per germline. The CDR3 DNA reads as TGTGCCAGCAGCCCCAACCTAGCCGGGGCCTACAATGAGCAGTTCTTC. Protein: CASSPNLAGAYNEQFF. The full variable domain, in which reference TRBV11-2 and TRBJ2-1 provide the parts outside the CDR3, is EAGVAQSPRYKIIEKRQSVAFWCNPISGHATLYWYQQILGQGPKLLIQFQNNGVVDDSQLPKDRFSAERLKGVDSTLKIQPAKLEDSAVYLCASSPNLAGAYNEQFFGPGTRLTVL.

The rearrangement uses TRBV5-6 and TRBJ2-3, with TRBD2 matching 9 bases. Germline V gene data show CDR1 as SGHDT and CDR2 as YYEEEE. This CDR3 spans 16 amino acids. Germline trimming cut 4 bases from V and 2 bases from J; bases unmatched to any gene: 8. Here the CDR3 DNA reads TGTGCCAGCAGCCCTGAGACTAGCGGCTACACAGATACGCAGTATTTT. The encoded protein is CASSPETSGYTDTQYF.

This clonotype was counted at least ten times. The rearrangement uses TRBV7-9 and TRBJ1-1; D uncertain. With 1 base removed from V and 0 bases from J, the gap between germline ends came to 12 bases. The CDR3 consists of 16 residues. Germline V gene lookup returns CDR1 SEHNR and CDR2 FQNEAQ (reference sequence). CDR3: CASSLGLGGLNTEAFF. CDR3 nucleotides: TGTGCCAGCAGCTTAGGGTTGGGCGGCCTGAACACTGAAGCTTTCTTT.

The chain uses TRBV7-9 and TRBJ2-1; no clear D. CDR3 size: 15 residues. The germline CDR1 and CDR2 sequences are SEHNR and FQNEAQ (reference sequence). Trimming stripped 5 bases from V and 6 bases from J, with 17 bases between. CDR3 in amino acids: CASSLPLRSGNEQFF. CDR3 bases: TGTGCCAGCAGCCTACCCCTGAGGTCAGGCAATGAGCAGTTCTTC.

Details on this clonotype: A junction boundary mismatches the germline segment, possibly from a read error. The chain carries TRBV14 and TRBJ2-1; 14 positions agree with TRBD2. This CDR3 spans 18 amino acids. Per the germline V gene, CDR1 is SGHDN and CDR2 is FVKESK. The CDR3 nucleotides read TGTGCCAGAAGCCAACCACAACCCGGGACTAGCGGGAGAAATGAGCAGTTCTTC. The encoded protein is CARSQPQPGTSGRNEQFF.

This clonotype was counted between two and nine times. V gene TRBV12-3 or TRBV12-4 combines with J gene TRBJ1-1, with 7 bases fitting TRBD1. This CDR3 region has 15 residues. The ends lost 4 bases at V and 0 bases at J; junction bases unmatched: 5. In DNA form, the CDR3 reads TGTGCCAGCAGTTCGGGACAGTCAATGAACACTGAAGCTTTCTTT. As protein: CASSSGQSMNTEAFF.

This clonotype has just a few counts. The rearrangement uses TRBV29-1 and TRBJ1-4, with unresolved D. V lost 4 bases and J lost 0, with 6 bases in between. Germline CDR1 reads SQVTM; CDR2 reads ANQGSEA. The CDR3 is made up of 13 amino acids. The chain's CDR3 is CSVAVTTNEKLFF. CDR3 in DNA: TGCAGCGTTGCGGTTACAACTAATGAAAAACTGTTTTTT.

This chain connects TRBV2 to TRBJ1-6; TRBD1 might be the D (5 bases). V was clipped by 5 bases and J by 14 bases, with 13 bases between them. CDR3 length: 12 residues. From germline, CDR1 is SNHLY and CDR2 FYNNEI. CDR3 sequence: CASSSDSGALHF. CDR3 DNA sequence: TGTGCCAGCAGTTCCGACAGTGGGGCCCTCCACTTT. Based on the CDR3 plus reference TRBV2 and TRBJ1-6, the full variable domain is EPEVTQTPSHQVTQMGQEVILRCVPISNHLYFYWYRQILGQKVEFLVSFYNNEISEKSEIFDDQFSVERPDGSNFTLKIRSTKLEDSAMYFCASSSDSGALHFGNGTRLTVT.

This clonotype was picked up many times. The chain joins TRBV5-6 to TRBJ2-1; D not certain. The CDR3 spans 16 residues. Trimming took 6 bases from V and 0 from J, leaving 16 bases between them. The germline V gene has CDR1 SGHDT and CDR2 YYEEEE. As DNA, the CDR3 is TGTGCCAGCATCCTCTACTCGGGTATCTCCTACAATGAGCAGTTCTTC. Protein sequence: CASILYSGISYNEQFF.

This clonotype was observed at least ten times. This sequence joins TRBV7-3 and TRBJ2-1; 10 nucleotides align to TRBD1. J was trimmed by 8 bases and V by 5 bases; bases with no gene match: 9. The CDR3 has 15 amino acids. CDR1 and CDR2 from the germline V gene are SGHTA and FQGTGA. The CDR3: CASSAGQGPFYEQFF. The CDR3 region has the DNA TGTGCCAGCAGCGCGGGACAGGGGCCCTTCTATGAGCAGTTCTTC.